The clone carrying this T cell receptor (beta chain) has just a few counts. Antigen unknown. The data derive from a study of T cells after yellow fever vaccination. The CDR3 is 16 residues long. CDR1 is SGHTA and CDR2 is FQGNSA in the germline V gene. V dropped 2 bases and J dropped 2; count of bases not matched to a gene: 6. TCRdb reprocessed the 5' RACE reads via MiXCR and lists one record per CDR3 protein. The table has hundreds of thousands of distinct CDR3 sequences, about 12% seen once. Broader study findings: The study re-detected most primary-vaccination clones after the booster (about 95% CD4, roughly 85% CD8). The secondary response was weaker but peaked faster, day 5 versus 15. Clonotypes shared by both compartments, CD4 and CD8, made up a small share.

This specimen consisted of PBMCs, obtained on the day of the yellow fever booster vaccination. The TCR originated in a young man who received the YFV17D yellow fever vaccine. The rearrangement joins TRBV7-2 to TRBJ1-3; 7 bases are a match to TRBD1. The CDR3 region has the DNA TGTGCCAGCAGCTTAACTGCAGGGGGAGCTGGAAACACCATATATTTT. Protein: CASSLTAGGAGNTIYF.